The 29 T cell receptor beta chains given below trace back to one sample, sequenced in a study of blood T cell repertoires in COVID-19. Assay used: immunoSEQ multiplex PCR; TCRdb lists only in-frame clones, some missing. The table lists approximately 500,000 clones, approximately 83% of them singletons. Material: peripheral blood. The receptors were sampled from a human donor in a cohort sampled during active COVID-19.

CDR3 protein: CASSIGAANSPLHF. Written as DNA, the CDR3 is TGTGCCAGTAGTATAGGGGCAGCTAATTCACCCCTCCACTTT. The V and J genes are TRBV19 and TRBJ1-6; no definite D call. Germline V gene data show CDR1 as LNHDA and CDR2 as SQIVND (reference sequence). The CDR3 spans 14 residues. V was shortened by 1 base and J by 6 bases, with 7 bases between the two germline ends. The full variable domain, rest sourced from reference TRBV19 and TRBJ1-6, is DGGITQSPKYLFRKEGQNVTLSCEQNLNHDAMYWYRQDPGQGLRLIYYSQIVNDFQKGDIAEGYSVSREKKESFPLTVTSAQKNPTAFYLCASSIGAANSPLHFGNGTRLTVT.

The J gene is TRBJ2-7, the V gene TRBV11-2; 12 bases agree with TRBD2. This CDR3 is built from 17 residues. The V segment lost 3 bases and the J segment 1 base; nucleotides outside the gene matches: 7. From germline, CDR1 is SGHAT and CDR2 FQNNGV. The CDR3 is CASSFSSGRVSSYEQYF. CDR3 DNA: TGTGCCAGCAGCTTCTCTAGCGGGAGGGTGTCGTCCTACGAGCAGTACTTC.

J is TRBJ2-3 and V is TRBV7-2; TRBD2 aligns across 16 bases. In germline, CDR1 is SGHTA, CDR2 FQGNSA. V was clipped by 5 bases and J by 4 bases; unmatched bases: 6. The CDR3 is 17 amino acids. The CDR3 here is CASSLGLAGGRADTQYF. The CDR3 nucleotides are TGTGCCAGCAGCCTGGGACTAGCGGGAGGGCGGGCAGATACGCAGTATTTT.

This clone was detected only a few times. This chain joins TRBV28 and TRBJ1-2; tentative D call: TRBD1 (6 bases). Germline V lookup: CDR1 MDHEN, CDR2 SYDVKM. The V and J ends lost 6 bases and 3 bases respectively, with 11 bases between them. The CDR3 consists of 13 residues. The CDR3 loop is CASRTGNHYGYTF. The CDR3 DNA is TGTGCCAGCAGAACAGGGAACCACTATGGCTACACCTTC.

This rearrangement joins TRBV28 to TRBJ1-1; the match to TRBD1 covers 9 bases. The V gene end was trimmed by 10 bases and the J gene end by 3 bases; junction bases not matched to a gene: 18. CDR3 length: 17 residues. CDR1 is MDHEN and CDR2 is SYDVKM in the germline V gene. The CDR3 coding sequence is TGTGCCACCAATCGGCCCTCAACCGGGACAGGGTACACTGAAGCTTTCTTT. Amino acids: CATNRPSTGTGYTEAFF.

This clone has only one observation. The chain recombines TRBV5-4 with TRBJ2-5, with 9 bases matching TRBD1. CDR3 length: 14 amino acids. Germline V CDR1 and CDR2: SGHNT, YYREEE (reference sequence). The V segment lost 3 bases and the J segment 5 bases; nucleotides outside the gene matches: 5. The CDR3 loop reads CASSSQGAGETQYF. The CDR3 DNA is TGTGCCAGCAGCTCACAGGGGGCGGGGGAGACCCAGTACTTC.

The chain is built from TRBV11-3 and TRBJ2-1; TRBD2 is a possible D gene (5 bases). V gave up 1 base and J gave up 6 bases, with 13 bases separating them. This CDR3 spans 15 amino acids. The germline V gene encodes CDR1 SGHNT and CDR2 YENEEA. The CDR3 nucleotides read TGTGCCAGCAGCTTAGGTATAGCGTGGGGCAATGAGCAGTTCTTC. Translated, it gives CASSLGIAWGNEQFF.

The J gene is TRBJ2-7, the V gene TRBV30; 7 bases fit TRBD2. V shed 5 bases, J shed 0 bases, and the junction held 7 bases outside the gene matches. The CDR3 runs to 14 residues. CDR1 and CDR2 (germline): GTSNPN, SVGIG (reference sequence). The CDR3 DNA reads as TGTGCCTGGGGTACTAGCGCCTACTCCTACGAGCAGTACTTC. It yields the protein CAWGTSAYSYEQYF.

The chain uses TRBV28 and TRBJ1-2; D is unresolved. The CDR3 totals 14 residues. V was cut by 6 bases and J by 5 bases, with 16 bases left in between. Germline CDR1 and CDR2: MDHEN and SYDVKM. CDR3 DNA: TGTGCCAGCAGCCCCGAACGAAGCATTTATGGCTACACCTTC. It encodes CASSPERSIYGYTF.

The chain is built from TRBV6-2 or TRBV6-3 and TRBJ2-7, with 9 nucleotides matching TRBD2. The length of the CDR3 is 15 residues. V lost 6 bases, J lost 4 bases, and 10 bases stayed unmatched. The germline gives CDR1 MNHEY, CDR2 SVGEGT. CDR3 in amino acids: CASSPVSGRKYEQYF. CDR3 nucleotide sequence: TGTGCCAGCAGCCCAGTTAGCGGGAGAAAGTACGAGCAGTACTTC.

This clone was seen only once. The chain employs TRBV4-1 and TRBJ2-1, with TRBD1 matching over 7 bases. The V and J ends lost 1 base and 9 bases, in that order; junction bases with no gene match: 6. The CDR3 has 14 amino acids. The germline CDR1 and CDR2 sequences are MGHRA and YSYEKL. Written as DNA, the CDR3 is TGCGCCAGCAGCCAAGCACAGGGGCGGGCTGAGCAGTTCTTC. It codes for CASSQAQGRAEQFF.

The gene calls are TRBV5-4 and TRBJ2-1; 9 nucleotides match TRBD1. The germline gives CDR1 SGHNT, CDR2 YYREEE (reference sequence). The length of the CDR3 is 13 residues. The V segment lost 0 bases and the J segment 12 bases; nucleotides outside the gene matches: 4. The CDR3 is CASSLAGGQGQFF. For the CDR3, the DNA is TGTGCCAGCAGCTTGGCCGGGGGACAGGGGCAGTTCTTC.

V and J are TRBV28 and TRBJ1-4; D remains ambiguous. Deletions cut 5 bases from V and 8 bases from J, with 15 bases between. In germline, CDR1 is MDHEN, CDR2 SYDVKM. The CDR3 loop spans 14 amino acids. The CDR3 spells CASSLPTRGEKLFF. The CDR3, as DNA: TGTGCCAGCAGTCTCCCGACCCGGGGAGAAAAACTGTTTTTT.

This rearrangement joins TRBV19 to TRBJ2-3; TRBD1 agrees at 7 bases. The CDR3 runs to 16 residues. The ends lost 7 bases at V and 8 bases at J; junction bases unmatched: 18. Per germline, CDR1 LNHDA and CDR2 SQIVND (reference sequence). The CDR3 protein is CASKTGEAQGVVTQYF. The CDR3 bases are TGTGCCAGTAAAACCGGAGAAGCCCAGGGGGTTGTTACGCAGTATTTT. Variable domain in full (rest from reference TRBV19 and TRBJ2-3): DGGITQSPKYLFRKEGQNVTLSCEQNLNHDAMYWYRQDPGQGLRLIYYSQIVNDFQKGDIAEGYSVSREKKESFPLTVTSAQKNPTAFYLCASKTGEAQGVVTQYFGPGTRLTVL.

This clone was recorded a few times. The J gene is TRBJ1-5, the V gene TRBV19, with D unclear. This CDR3 comprises 15 residues. In germline, CDR1 is LNHDA, CDR2 SQIVND (reference sequence). The ends were cut back, 2 bases at V and 3 bases at J, with 11 bases in the middle. The CDR3 loop is CASSIRGQTNQPQHF. The CDR3 DNA sequence: TGTGCCAGTAGTATACGCGGGCAAACCAATCAGCCCCAGCATTTT.

The rearrangement links TRBV20-1 to TRBJ1-1, with no clear D. Trimming shortened V by 6 bases and J by 5 bases, and 7 bases separated the two germline ends. CDR3 length: 10 amino acids. Per germline, CDR1 DFQATT and CDR2 SNEGSKA (reference sequence). CDR3 sequence: CSAHRTEAFF. The CDR3 DNA reads as TGCAGTGCCCATCGGACTGAAGCTTTCTTT.

This clone was observed a single time. The V call is TRBV19, the J call TRBJ1-2, with 10 nucleotides matching TRBD1. V shed 5 bases and J 7 bases; nucleotides not matched to a gene: 4. Germline V gene lookup returns CDR1 LNHDA and CDR2 SQIVND (reference sequence). The CDR3 is 13 residues long. The CDR3 nucleotides read TGTGCCAGTAGTCGGACAGGGGGTTTTGGCTACACCTTC. This translates into CASSRTGGFGYTF. Complete variable domain (other parts from reference TRBV19 and TRBJ1-2): DGGITQSPKYLFRKEGQNVTLSCEQNLNHDAMYWYRQDPGQGLRLIYYSQIVNDFQKGDIAEGYSVSREKKESFPLTVTSAQKNPTAFYLCASSRTGGFGYTFGSGTRLTVV.

V and J are TRBV6-5 and TRBJ2-7; D might be TRBD1 (6 bases). Trimming stripped 4 bases from V and 10 bases from J, with 23 bases between. Per germline, CDR1 MNHEY and CDR2 SVGAGI. The CDR3 contains 15 residues. CDR3 nucleotide sequence: TGTGCCAGCAGTTCTTCCGGGACATCAACATTAGTACAGTACTTC. Encoded protein: CASSSSGTSTLVQYF.

This CDR3 is CASSVGQGTYEQYF. The CDR3 nucleotides read TGTGCCAGCAGCGTAGGACAAGGAACCTACGAGCAGTACTTC. This chain uses TRBV9 with TRBJ2-7, with unresolved D. CDR3 size: 14 residues. Per germline, CDR1 SGDLS and CDR2 YYNGEE. Trimming left V 0 bases short and J 2 bases short, with 9 bases between. Complete variable domain (other parts from reference TRBV9 and TRBJ2-7): DSGVTQTPKHLITATGQRVTLRCSPRSGDLSVYWYQQSLDQGLQFLIQYYNGEERAKGNILERFSAQQFPDLHSELNLSSLELGDSALYFCASSVGQGTYEQYFGPGTRLTVT.

The CDR3 spells CASSSGPVRGETQYF. In DNA, the CDR3 is TGTGCCAGCAGCTCCGGTCCCGTCAGAGGGGAGACCCAGTACTTC. The J gene is TRBJ2-5, the V gene TRBV7-2; TRBD2 might be the D (5 bases). Trimming took off 4 bases at V and 5 bases at J, with 17 bases between the two ends. Germline V gene data show CDR1 as SGHTA and CDR2 as FQGNSA. This CDR3 has 15 amino acids. The full variable domain, rest sourced from reference TRBV7-2 and TRBJ2-5, is GAGVSQSPSNKVTEKGKDVELRCDPISGHTALYWYRQSLGQGLEFLIYFQGNSAPDKSGLPSDRFSAERTGGSVSTLTIQRTQQEDSAVYLCASSSGPVRGETQYFGPGTRLLVL.

As to this clone: The sample has other DNA sequences that encode this CDR3 too. The chain recombines TRBV3-1 (or the pseudogene TRBV3-2) with TRBJ1-2; D possibly corresponds to TRBD1 (5 bases). This CDR3 has 11 residues. Germline V lookup: CDR1 LGHDT, CDR2 YNNKEL (reference sequence). Trimming took 4 bases from V and 5 from J, leaving 5 bases between them. DNA of the CDR3: TGTGCCAGCAGCCCAGGGTATGGCTACACCTTC. Amino acids: CASSPGYGYTF.

V is TRBV9 and J is TRBJ2-7; TRBD1 is a possible D gene (6 bases). V lost 2 bases, J lost 5 bases, and 11 bases lay in between. CDR3 size: 13 residues. CDR1 is SGDLS, CDR2 YYNGEE, per germline. CDR3 amino acids: CASSVEQGDEQYF. The CDR3 coding sequence is TGTGCCAGCAGCGTGGAACAGGGAGACGAGCAGTACTTC.

This chain links TRBV24-1 with TRBJ2-1, with 8 bases matching TRBD2. Germline V gene lookup returns CDR1 KGHDR and CDR2 SFDVKD. After removal of 3 bases from V and 8 bases from J, the junction contained 8 bases not matched to a gene. The CDR3 sequence is 15 residues long. CDR3: CATSDPGLASYEQFF. As DNA, the CDR3 is TGTGCCACCAGTGATCCTGGACTAGCAAGCTATGAGCAGTTCTTC.

The V gene is TRBV30, the J gene TRBJ2-5; possible D gene TRBD1, 5 bases. The V end was cut by 0 bases, the J end by 5 bases, with 25 bases between. This CDR3 spans 18 amino acids. The germline CDR1 and CDR2 sequences are GTSNPN and SVGIG (reference sequence). CDR3 nucleotides: TGTGCCTGGAGTGTTCGTTCATGGCGTTCAGGGTCGGTGGAGACCCAGTACTTC. Translation: CAWSVRSWRSGSVETQYF.

This chain links TRBV7-9 with TRBJ2-2, with 8 bases lining up with TRBD1. The CDR3 loop spans 14 amino acids. V lost 5 bases to trimming and J lost 9 bases; unmatched junction nucleotides: 8. Germline assignment: CDR1 SEHNR and CDR2 FQNEAQ (reference sequence). The CDR3 loop is CASSPGQGTWELFF. CDR3 in DNA: TGTGCCAGCAGCCCCGGACAGGGAACCTGGGAGCTGTTTTTT. The whole variable domain, remainder taken from reference TRBV7-9 and TRBJ2-2, is DTGVSQNPRHKITKRGQNVTFRCDPISEHNRLYWYRQTLGQGPEFLTYFQNEAQLEKSRLLSDRFSAERPKGSFSTLEIQRTEQGDSAMYLCASSPGQGTWELFFGEGSRLTVL.

The chain recombines TRBV30 with TRBJ1-1; D perhaps matches TRBD1 (6 bases). This CDR3 spans 15 amino acids. The V end was cut by 2 bases, the J end by 1 base, with 14 bases between. Germline loops: CDR1 GTSNPN, CDR2 SVGIG (reference sequence). The chain's CDR3 is CAWSKTGLRNTEAFF. The CDR3 DNA sequence: TGTGCCTGGAGTAAAACAGGGCTTAGGAACACTGAAGCTTTCTTT.

The chain uses TRBV5-6 and TRBJ2-2, with 8 bases lining up with TRBD2. Germline V gives CDR1 SGHDT, CDR2 YYEEEE. Losses at the gene ends were 0 bases for V and 5 bases for J; bases not matched to a gene: 9. The CDR3 sequence is 17 residues long. CDR3 bases: TGTGCCAGCAGCTTGGTTGGCGGACTAGCAAGGACCGGGGAGCTGTTTTTT. This sequence encodes CASSLVGGLARTGELFF.

V usage is TRBV27 and J usage is TRBJ2-3; D is unclear. From germline, CDR1 is MNHEY and CDR2 SMNVEV (reference sequence). The CDR3 consists of 15 residues. Trimming removed 6 bases at V and 4 bases at J, with 17 bases between. DNA of the CDR3: TGTGCCAGCAGCCCTCCCGGCCGGCGGCCAGATACGCAGTATTTT. It specifies CASSPPGRRPDTQYF.

The table lists this clone with a few counts. The chain joins TRBV4-1 to TRBJ2-1; 9 bases map to TRBD2. The junction had 19 bases not matched to a gene; V was cut back by 1 base and J by 3 bases. Germline CDR1 reads MGHRA; CDR2 reads YSYEKL. There are 21 residues in the CDR3. CDR3 DNA sequence: TGCGCCAGCAGCCAAGGTTGGTTTAGCGGGAGAGGTACGGGCGGCTACAATGAGCAGTTCTTC. This encodes CASSQGWFSGRGTGGYNEQFF.